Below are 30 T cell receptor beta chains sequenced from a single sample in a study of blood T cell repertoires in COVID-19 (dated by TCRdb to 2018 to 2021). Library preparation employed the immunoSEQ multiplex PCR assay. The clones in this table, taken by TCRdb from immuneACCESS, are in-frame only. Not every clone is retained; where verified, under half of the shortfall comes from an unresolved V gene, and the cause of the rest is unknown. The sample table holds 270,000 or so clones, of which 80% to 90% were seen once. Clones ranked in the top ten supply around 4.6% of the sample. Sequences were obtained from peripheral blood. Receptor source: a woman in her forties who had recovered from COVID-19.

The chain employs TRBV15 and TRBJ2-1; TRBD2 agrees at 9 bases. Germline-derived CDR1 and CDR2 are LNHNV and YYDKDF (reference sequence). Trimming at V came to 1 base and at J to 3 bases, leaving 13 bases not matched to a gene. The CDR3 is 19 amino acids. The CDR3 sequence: CATSRGLSLTSGFYNEQFF. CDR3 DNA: TGTGCCACCAGCAGAGGGCTATCTTTGACTAGCGGTTTCTACAATGAGCAGTTCTTC.

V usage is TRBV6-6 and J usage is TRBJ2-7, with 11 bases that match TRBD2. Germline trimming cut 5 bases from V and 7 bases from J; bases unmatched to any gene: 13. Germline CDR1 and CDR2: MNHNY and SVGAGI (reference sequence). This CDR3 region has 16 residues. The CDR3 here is CASSATSGSWSGEQYV. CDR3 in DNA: TGTGCCAGCAGTGCCACTAGCGGGAGTTGGTCGGGTGAGCAGTACGTC.

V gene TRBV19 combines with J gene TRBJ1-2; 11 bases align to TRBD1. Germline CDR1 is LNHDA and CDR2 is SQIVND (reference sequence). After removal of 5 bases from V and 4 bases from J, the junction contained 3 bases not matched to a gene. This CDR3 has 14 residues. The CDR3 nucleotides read TGTGCCAGTAGTGGAGGGACAGGGGGCTATGGCTACACCTTC. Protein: CASSGGTGGYGYTF. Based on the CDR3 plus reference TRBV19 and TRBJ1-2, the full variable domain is DGGITQSPKYLFRKEGQNVTLSCEQNLNHDAMYWYRQDPGQGLRLIYYSQIVNDFQKGDIAEGYSVSREKKESFPLTVTSAQKNPTAFYLCASSGGTGGYGYTFGSGTRLTVV.

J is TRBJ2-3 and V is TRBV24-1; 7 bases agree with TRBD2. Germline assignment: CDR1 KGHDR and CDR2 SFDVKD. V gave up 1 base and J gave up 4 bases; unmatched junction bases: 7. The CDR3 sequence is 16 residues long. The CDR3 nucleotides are TGTGCCACCAGTGATTTCGGACGGGGGAGGGCAGATACGCAGTATTTT. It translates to CATSDFGRGRADTQYF.

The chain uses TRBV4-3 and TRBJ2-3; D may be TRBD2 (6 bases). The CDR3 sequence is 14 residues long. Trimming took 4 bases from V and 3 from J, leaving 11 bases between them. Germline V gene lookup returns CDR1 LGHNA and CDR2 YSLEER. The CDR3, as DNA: TGCGCCAGCAGCCCCTTGGGGAGGACAGATACGCAGTATTTT. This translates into CASSPLGRTDTQYF.

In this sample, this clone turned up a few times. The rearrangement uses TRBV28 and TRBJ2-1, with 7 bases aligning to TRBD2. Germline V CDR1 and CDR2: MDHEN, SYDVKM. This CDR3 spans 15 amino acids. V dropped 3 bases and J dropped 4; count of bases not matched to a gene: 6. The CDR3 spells CASSFEGGPYNEQFF. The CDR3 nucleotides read TGTGCCAGCAGTTTCGAGGGAGGGCCTTACAATGAGCAGTTCTTC.

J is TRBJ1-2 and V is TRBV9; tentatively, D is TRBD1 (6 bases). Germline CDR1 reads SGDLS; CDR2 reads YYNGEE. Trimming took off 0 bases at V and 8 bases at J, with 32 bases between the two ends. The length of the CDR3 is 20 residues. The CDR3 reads CASSVDPTPIRPLDRRGYTF. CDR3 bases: TGTGCCAGCAGCGTAGACCCCACCCCAATCCGGCCCCTGGACAGAAGGGGCTACACCTTC.

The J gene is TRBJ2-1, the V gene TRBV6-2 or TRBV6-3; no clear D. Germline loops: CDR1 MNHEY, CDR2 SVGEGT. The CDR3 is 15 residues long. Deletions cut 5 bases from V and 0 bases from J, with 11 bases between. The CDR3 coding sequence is TGTGCCAGCAGTCCATATACGAGCTCCTACAATGAGCAGTTCTTC. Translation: CASSPYTSSYNEQFF.

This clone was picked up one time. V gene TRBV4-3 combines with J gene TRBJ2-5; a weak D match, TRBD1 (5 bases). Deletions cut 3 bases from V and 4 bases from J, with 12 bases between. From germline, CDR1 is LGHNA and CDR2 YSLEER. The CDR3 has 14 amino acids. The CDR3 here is CASSHWGYGETQYF. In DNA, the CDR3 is TGCGCCAGCAGCCATTGGGGCTATGGAGAGACCCAGTACTTC.

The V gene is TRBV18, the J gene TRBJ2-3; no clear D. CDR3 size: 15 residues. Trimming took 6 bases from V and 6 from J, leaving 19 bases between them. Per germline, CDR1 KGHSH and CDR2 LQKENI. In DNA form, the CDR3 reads TGTGCCAGCTCGCTCATGACTGAGCCCCCCGATACGCAGTATTTT. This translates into CASSLMTEPPDTQYF. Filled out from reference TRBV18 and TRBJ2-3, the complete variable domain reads NAGVMQNPRHLVRRRGQEARLRCSPMKGHSHVYWYRQLPEEGLKFMVYLQKENIIDESGMPKERFSAEFPKEGPSILRIQQVVRGDSAAYFCASSLMTEPPDTQYFGPGTRLTVL.

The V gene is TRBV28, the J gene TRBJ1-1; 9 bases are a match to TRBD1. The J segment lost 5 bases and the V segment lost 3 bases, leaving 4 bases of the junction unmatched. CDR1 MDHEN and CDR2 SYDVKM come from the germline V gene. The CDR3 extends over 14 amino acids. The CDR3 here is CASSFGTGITEAFF. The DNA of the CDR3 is TGTGCCAGCAGTTTTGGGACAGGGATTACTGAAGCTTTCTTT.

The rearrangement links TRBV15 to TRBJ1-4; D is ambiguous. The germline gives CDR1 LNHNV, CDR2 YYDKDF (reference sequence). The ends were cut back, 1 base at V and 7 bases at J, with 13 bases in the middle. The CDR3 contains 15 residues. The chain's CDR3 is CATSRGGRRGEKLFF. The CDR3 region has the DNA TGTGCCACCAGCAGAGGCGGGAGACGGGGTGAAAAACTGTTTTTT.

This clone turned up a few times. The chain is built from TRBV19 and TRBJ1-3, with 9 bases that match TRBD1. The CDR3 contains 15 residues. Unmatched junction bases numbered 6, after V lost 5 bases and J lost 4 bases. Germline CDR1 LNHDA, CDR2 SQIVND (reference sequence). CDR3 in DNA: TGTGCCAGTAGTCGCGGGACAGGGTACGGAAACACCATATATTTT. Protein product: CASSRGTGYGNTIYF. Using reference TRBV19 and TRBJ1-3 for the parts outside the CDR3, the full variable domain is DGGITQSPKYLFRKEGQNVTLSCEQNLNHDAMYWYRQDPGQGLRLIYYSQIVNDFQKGDIAEGYSVSREKKESFPLTVTSAQKNPTAFYLCASSRGTGYGNTIYFGEGSWLTVV.

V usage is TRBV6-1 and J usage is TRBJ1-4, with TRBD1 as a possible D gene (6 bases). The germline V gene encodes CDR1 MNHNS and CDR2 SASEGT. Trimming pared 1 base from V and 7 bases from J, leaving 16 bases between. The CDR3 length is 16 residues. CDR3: CASSEDLFGGGEKLFF. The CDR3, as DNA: TGTGCCAGCAGTGAAGATTTGTTTGGGGGCGGTGAAAAACTGTTTTTT.

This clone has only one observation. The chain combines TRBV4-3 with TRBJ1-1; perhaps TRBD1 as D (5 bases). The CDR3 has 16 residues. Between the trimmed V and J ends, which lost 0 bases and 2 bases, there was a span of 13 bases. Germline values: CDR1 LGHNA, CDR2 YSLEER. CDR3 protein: CASSQDLLGLNTEAFF. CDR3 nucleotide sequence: TGCGCCAGCAGCCAAGATTTGTTGGGACTTAACACTGAAGCTTTCTTT.

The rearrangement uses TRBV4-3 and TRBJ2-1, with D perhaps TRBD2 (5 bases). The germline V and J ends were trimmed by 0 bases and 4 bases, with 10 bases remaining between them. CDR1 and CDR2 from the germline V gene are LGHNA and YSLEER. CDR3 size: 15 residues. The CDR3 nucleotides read TGCGCCAGCAGCCAAGAGAGGGCCGGGTACAATGAGCAGTTCTTC. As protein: CASSQERAGYNEQFF.

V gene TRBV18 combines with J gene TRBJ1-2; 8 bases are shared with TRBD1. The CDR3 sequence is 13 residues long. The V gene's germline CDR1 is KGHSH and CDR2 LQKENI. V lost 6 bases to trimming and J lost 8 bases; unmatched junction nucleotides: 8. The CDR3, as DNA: TGTGCCAGCTCTCAGCAGGGGGCTGGGGGCTACACCTTC. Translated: CASSQQGAGGYTF. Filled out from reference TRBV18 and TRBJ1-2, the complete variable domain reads NAGVMQNPRHLVRRRGQEARLRCSPMKGHSHVYWYRQLPEEGLKFMVYLQKENIIDESGMPKERFSAEFPKEGPSILRIQQVVRGDSAAYFCASSQQGAGGYTFGSGTRLTVV.

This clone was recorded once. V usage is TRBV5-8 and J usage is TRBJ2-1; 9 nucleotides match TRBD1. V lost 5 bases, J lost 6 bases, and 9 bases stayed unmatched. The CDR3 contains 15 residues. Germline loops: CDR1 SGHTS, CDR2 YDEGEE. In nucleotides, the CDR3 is TGTGCCAGCAGTTTAGGGACAGGGACGTTCAATGAGCAGTTCTTC. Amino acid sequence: CASSLGTGTFNEQFF.

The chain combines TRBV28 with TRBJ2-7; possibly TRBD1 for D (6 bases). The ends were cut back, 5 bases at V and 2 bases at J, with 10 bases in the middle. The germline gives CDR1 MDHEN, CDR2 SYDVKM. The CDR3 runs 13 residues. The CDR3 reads CASSTGTTYEQYF. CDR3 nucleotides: TGTGCCAGCAGTACCGGGACAACCTACGAGCAGTACTTC.

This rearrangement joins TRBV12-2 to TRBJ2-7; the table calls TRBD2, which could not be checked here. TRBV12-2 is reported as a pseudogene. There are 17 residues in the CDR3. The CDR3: CASRSCERDQGTYEQYV. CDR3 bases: TGTGCAAGTCGCTCCTGTGAGCGGGACCAAGGGACCTACGAGCAGTACGTC.

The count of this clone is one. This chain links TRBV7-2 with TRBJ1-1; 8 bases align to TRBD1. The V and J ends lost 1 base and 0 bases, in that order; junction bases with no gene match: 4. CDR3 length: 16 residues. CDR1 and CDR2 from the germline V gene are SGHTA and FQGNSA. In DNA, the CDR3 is TGTGCCAGCAGCTTAGGACAGGGGTACATGAACACTGAAGCTTTCTTT. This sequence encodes CASSLGQGYMNTEAFF.

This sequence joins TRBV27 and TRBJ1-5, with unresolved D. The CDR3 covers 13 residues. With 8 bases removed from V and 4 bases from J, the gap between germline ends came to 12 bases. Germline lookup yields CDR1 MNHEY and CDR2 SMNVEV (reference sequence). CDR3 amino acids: CASRRGDNQPQHF. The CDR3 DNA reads TGTGCCAGCCGTCGGGGTGATAATCAGCCCCAGCATTTT.

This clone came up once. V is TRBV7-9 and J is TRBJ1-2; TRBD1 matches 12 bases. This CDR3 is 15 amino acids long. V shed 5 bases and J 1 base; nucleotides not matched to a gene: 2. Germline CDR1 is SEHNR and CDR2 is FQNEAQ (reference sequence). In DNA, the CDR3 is TGTGCCAGCAGCCGGGACAGGGGGCATAACTATGGCTACACCTTC. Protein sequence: CASSRDRGHNYGYTF.

CDR3 nucleotides: TGTGCCAGCAGCTTACAGGGCGGTCGGGAGACCCAGTACTTC. Amino acids: CASSLQGGRETQYF. This chain links TRBV3-1 (or the pseudogene TRBV3-2) with TRBJ2-5, with D perhaps TRBD1 (6 bases). Trimming removed 5 bases from V and 5 bases from J, with 15 bases in between. The CDR3 is made up of 14 amino acids. Germline V lookup: CDR1 LGHDT, CDR2 YNNKEL (reference sequence).

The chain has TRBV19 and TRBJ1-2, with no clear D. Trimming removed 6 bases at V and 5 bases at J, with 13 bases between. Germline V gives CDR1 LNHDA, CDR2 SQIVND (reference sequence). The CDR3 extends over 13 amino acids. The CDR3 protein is CASSLPPPYGYTF. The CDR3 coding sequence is TGTGCCAGTAGCCTACCCCCGCCGTATGGCTACACCTTC. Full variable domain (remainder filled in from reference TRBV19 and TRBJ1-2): DGGITQSPKYLFRKEGQNVTLSCEQNLNHDAMYWYRQDPGQGLRLIYYSQIVNDFQKGDIAEGYSVSREKKESFPLTVTSAQKNPTAFYLCASSLPPPYGYTFGSGTRLTVV.

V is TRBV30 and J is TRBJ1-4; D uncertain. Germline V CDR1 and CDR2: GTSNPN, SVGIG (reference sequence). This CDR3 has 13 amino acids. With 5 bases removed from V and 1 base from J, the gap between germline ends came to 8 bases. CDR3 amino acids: CAWGPGTNEKLFF. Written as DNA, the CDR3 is TGTGCCTGGGGACCGGGAACTAATGAAAAACTGTTTTTT.

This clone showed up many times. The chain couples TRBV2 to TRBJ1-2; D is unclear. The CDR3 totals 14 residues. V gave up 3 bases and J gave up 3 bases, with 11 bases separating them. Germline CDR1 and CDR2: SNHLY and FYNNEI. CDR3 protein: CASSDSPIDYGYTF. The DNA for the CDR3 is TGTGCCAGCAGTGATTCCCCCATTGACTATGGCTACACCTTC.

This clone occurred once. CDR3: CASSPGQGNYEQYV. The CDR3 DNA reads as TGTGCCAGCTCACCGGGACAGGGAAATTACGAGCAGTACGTC. The gene calls are TRBV18 and TRBJ2-7, with 9 bases lining up with TRBD1. The germline V gene encodes CDR1 KGHSH and CDR2 LQKENI. Trimming at V came to 3 bases and at J to 4 bases, leaving 4 bases not matched to a gene. The CDR3 sequence is 14 residues long.

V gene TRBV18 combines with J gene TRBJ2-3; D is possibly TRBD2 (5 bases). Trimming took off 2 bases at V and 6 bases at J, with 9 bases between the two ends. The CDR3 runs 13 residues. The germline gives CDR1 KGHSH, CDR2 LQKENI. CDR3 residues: CASSPAGEDTQYF. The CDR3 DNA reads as TGTGCCAGCTCACCAGCGGGCGAGGATACGCAGTATTTT.

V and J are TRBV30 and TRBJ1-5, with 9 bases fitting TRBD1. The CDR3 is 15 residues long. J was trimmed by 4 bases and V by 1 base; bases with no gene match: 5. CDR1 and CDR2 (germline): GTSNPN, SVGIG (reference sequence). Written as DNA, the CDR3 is TGTGCCTGGAGTGCAACCGGGACAGGGAATCAGCCCCAGCATTTT. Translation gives CAWSATGTGNQPQHF.